These T cell receptor beta chains were read from a single sample in a study of cytomegalovirus exposure and HLA in healthy donors. Sequencing used immunoSEQ multiplex PCR; TCRdb keeps in-frame clones, though not all of them. The sample has about 88,000 clones, about four fifths seen once. The source material was PBMCs. These receptors were collected from a woman under 30 in good health and CMV-seropositive. Each CDR3 is given with its conserved first and last residue. The D gene is left open where the match is weak. A row's size may be missing; if present it is once, few, many or a size class.

>TRBJ2-2|.|.|TRBV10-3
CAITGNTGELFF
TGTGCCATCACAGGGAACACCGGGGAGCTGTTTTTT
>TRBJ1-5|.|.|TRBV5-6
CASSFLPNSNQPQHF
TGTGCCAGCAGCTTTCTGCCTAATAGCAATCAGCCCCAGCATTTT
>TRBJ1-5|.|.|TRBV30
CAWSRGGQPQHF
TGTGCCTGGAGCAGGGGCGGACAGCCCCAGCATTTT
>TRBJ1-1|.|.|TRBV19
CASSFQGITEAFF
TGTGCCAGTAGTTTCCAGGGTATTACTGAAGCTTTCTTT
>TRBJ2-1|.|.|TRBV5-1
CASRAAGFYYNEQFF
TGCGCCAGCAGGGCGGCGGGTTTTTACTACAATGAGCAGTTCTTC
>TRBJ1-6|.|.|TRBV11-3
CASSRVMVSYNSPLHF
TGTGCCAGCAGCAGAGTCATGGTTTCCTATAATTCACCCCTCCACTTT
>TRBJ2-7|few|.|TRBV5-4
CASSFRGRAYEQYF
TGTGCCAGCAGCTTCAGGGGTCGGGCCTACGAGCAGTACTTC
>TRBJ1-2|.|TRBD1|TRBV10-2
CASSPGTGGLYGYTF
TGCGCCAGCAGCCCCGGGACAGGGGGATTATATGGCTACACCTTC
>TRBJ2-2|.|.|TRBV5-1
CASRTSGGRGAGELFF
TGCGCCAGCAGGACATCAGGGGGGAGAGGGGCCGGGGAGCTGTTTTTT
>TRBJ2-7|once|TRBD2|TRBV7-2
CASSLSGARPSEQYF
TGTGCCAGCAGCCTTAGCGGGGCGCGCCCTAGCGAGCAGTACTTC
>TRBJ1-1|once|.|TRBV10-1
CASSDGLNTEAFF
TGCGCCAGCAGTGATGGCCTGAACACTGAAGCTTTCTTT
>TRBJ2-3|.|TRBD2|TRBV30
CAWSLLAGGPPDTQYF
TGTGCCTGGAGTCTATTGGCGGGGGGGCCCCCAGATACGCAGTATTTT
>TRBJ1-6|.|.|TRBV4-3
CASSQPGQTSPLHF
TGCGCCAGCAGCCAACCAGGGCAGACCTCACCCCTCCACTTT
>TRBJ1-1|.|.|TRBV6-5
CASSRQLGNTEAFF
TGTGCCAGCAGTCGACAGTTAGGGAACACTGAAGCTTTCTTT
>TRBJ1-1|.|.|TRBV7-9
CASSLSTRWDTEAFF
TGTGCCAGCAGCTTATCCACCAGGTGGGACACTGAAGCTTTCTTT
>TRBJ1-5|.|.|TRBV11-3
CASSTRQRSQPQHF
TGTGCCAGCAGCACTAGACAAAGGAGTCAGCCCCAGCATTTT
>TRBJ1-2|.|.|TRBV28
CASSLGGGGVSYGYTF
TGTGCCAGCAGTTTAGGCGGAGGGGGGGTTAGCTATGGCTACACCTTC
>TRBJ2-5|once|TRBD1|TRBV9
CASSPPGTGGQETQYF
TGTGCCAGCAGCCCGCCCGGGACAGGGGGCCAAGAGACCCAGTACTTC
>TRBJ2-7|.|TRBD1|TRBV28
CASSSGQGIEQYF
TGTGCCAGCAGTTCGGGACAGGGGATCGAGCAGTACTTC
>TRBJ1-5|.|TRBD1|TRBV19
CASIAGGGYSNQPQHF
TGTGCCAGTATAGCAGGGGGTGGGTATAGCAATCAGCCCCAGCATTTT
>TRBJ1-4|.|.|TRBV4-3
CASSQMGLSNEKLFF
TGCGCCAGCAGCCAAATGGGACTGAGTAATGAAAAACTGTTTTTT
>TRBJ1-6|.|TRBD1|TRBV27
CASSFAIRGTVISPLHF
TGTGCCAGCAGTTTCGCTATACGGGGGACAGTAATTTCACCCCTCCACTTT
>TRBJ2-7|.|.|TRBV27
CASPHLGGPTLYEQYF
TGTGCCAGCCCCCACCTAGGGGGACCCACCCTCTACGAGCAGTACTTC
>TRBJ1-2|.|TRBD1|TRBV7-9
CASNEGTVNYGYTF
TGTGCCAGCAACGAGGGGACAGTTAACTATGGCTACACCTTC
>TRBJ1-2|.|.|TRBV15
CATSSIADGGYTF
TGTGCCACCAGCAGCATAGCCGACGGTGGCTACACCTTC
>TRBJ1-4|.|.|TRBV6-5
CASSPSREKLFF
TGTGCCAGCAGTCCTAGTCGGGAAAAACTGTTTTTT
>TRBJ1-6|.|.|TRBV19
CASSTIKQVVWNSPLHF
TGTGCCAGTAGTACCATTAAACAGGTTGTCTGGAATTCACCCCTCCACTTT
>TRBJ1-4|.|.|TRBV11-2
CASSPIGGATNEKLFF
TGTGCCAGCAGCCCCATCGGGGGAGCAACTAATGAAAAACTGTTTTTT
>TRBJ1-2|few|TRBD1|TRBV18
CASSRQGADYGYTF
TGTGCCAGCTCACGACAGGGGGCGGACTATGGCTACACCTTC
>TRBJ2-3|few|TRBD2|TRBV5-4
CASSLGGGAGVTDTQYF
TGTGCCAGCAGCTTAGGCGGGGGGGCGGGAGTGACAGATACGCAGTATTTT
>TRBJ1-1|.|TRBD1|TRBV5-6
CASNPRWDRPHEAFF
TGTGCCAGCAACCCTCGCTGGGACAGGCCCCATGAAGCTTTCTTT
>TRBJ1-2|.|.|TRBV20-1
CSATFNYGYTF
TGCAGTGCTACCTTTAACTATGGCTACACCTTC
>TRBJ1-5|.|.|TRBV4-2
CASSQDRGRTGQPQHF
TGTGCCAGCAGCCAAGATCGAGGTCGAACAGGTCAGCCCCAGCATTTT
>TRBJ2-1|.|.|TRBV2
CASSEGTYNEQFF
TGTGCCAGCAGTGAAGGGACATACAATGAGCAGTTCTTC
>TRBJ1-2|.|.|TRBV6-5
CASSRLGGTSGYTF
TGTGCCAGCAGTCGACTAGGAGGGACCTCTGGCTACACCTTC
>TRBJ1-5|.|.|TRBV7-9
CASSFGQGSQPQHF
TGTGCCAGCAGCTTCGGGCAGGGAAGTCAGCCCCAGCATTTT
>TRBJ2-2|.|.|TRBV5-1
CASSFWGETAGELFF
TGCGCCAGCAGCTTTTGGGGCGAAACGGCCGGGGAGCTGTTTTTT
>TRBJ1-1|.|.|TRBV5-1
CASSSSGRGTEAFF
TGCGCCAGCAGCTCCTCGGGGAGGGGAACTGAAGCTTTCTTT
>TRBJ1-2|.|TRBD1|TRBV28
CASSVGTGHNTF
TGTGCCAGCAGTGTTGGGACAGGCCACAACACCTTC
>TRBJ1-4|.|.|TRBV28
CASSLGSGGPTYLTNEKLFF
TGTGCCAGCAGTTTAGGCTCGGGGGGCCCTACTTATTTAACTAATGAAAAACTGTTTTTT
>TRBJ2-3|.|TRBD2|TRBV6-5
CASSPGLATADTQYF
TGTGCCAGCAGCCCGGGACTAGCTACCGCAGATACGCAGTATTTT
>TRBJ2-7|.|.|TRBV28
CASSRTTPYEQYF
TGTGCCAGCAGTAGGACTACCCCCTACGAGCAGTACTTC
>TRBJ2-7|.|TRBD2|TRBV29-1
CSVRTSGGAWTEQYF
TGCAGCGTTCGGACTAGCGGGGGGGCCTGGACTGAGCAGTACTTC
>TRBJ1-2|.|TRBD1|TRBV5-5
CASSLGGSTGTGRLYGYTF
TGTGCCAGCAGCTTGGGGGGGAGTACCGGGACAGGGAGGCTCTATGGCTACACCTTC
>TRBJ2-2|.|.|TRBV9
CASSLLPQAGTGELFF
TGTGCCAGCAGCCTCTTGCCTCAGGCAGGCACCGGGGAGCTGTTTTTT
>TRBJ2-2|once|TRBD1|TRBV2
CASMKTGVLSGELFF
TGTGCCAGCATGAAGACAGGGGTTTTATCCGGGGAGCTGTTTTTT
>TRBJ2-7|.|TRBD1|TRBV9
CASSPRTGGDEQYF
TGTGCCAGCAGCCCCCGGACAGGGGGGGACGAGCAGTACTTC
>TRBJ2-3|.|.|TRBV19
CASSIQGLMDTQYF
TGTGCCAGTAGTATCCAGGGTCTAATGGATACGCAGTATTTT